The source of this T cell receptor beta chain is a study of response to subunit inactivated influenza vaccine. This CDR3 has 15 amino acids. V was trimmed by 4 bases and J by 3 bases, leaving 16 bases between them. Per the germline V gene, CDR1 is LGHDT and CDR2 is YNNKEL (reference sequence). This clonotype has more than one count but fewer than ten. The antigen is undetermined. TCRdb reanalysed the RT-PCR reads using MiXCR and keeps one entry per CDR3 protein. The sample comprises about 480,000 distinct CDR3 sequences, 13% of which are singletons, and 10% to 15% rests with the top ten. Study-wide points: A suggestion made by the authors is that each seasonal influenza vaccination recruits few new T cells.

The material was PBMCs from blood, obtained 45 days after vaccination. This receptor was obtained from a man aged 50 to 59 who received an inactivated influenza vaccine. The rearrangement joins TRBV3-1 to TRBJ2-7; D is possibly TRBD2 (7 bases). DNA of the CDR3: TGTGCCAGCAGCCCCTATGGCGGGGGCGTCTACGAGCAGTACTTC. It translates to CASSPYGGGVYEQYF.